The clone carrying this T cell receptor beta chain was observed a handful of times. What it binds is unknown. The sample comes from a study of beta chain features in type 1 diabetes. General study findings and limits: HLA influence on TCRB rearrangement stayed unresolved here. Comparison showed that naive, central memory and Treg TCRB repertoires appeared more similar among patients than among healthy donors. Patients and controls would share equally any PCR tilt toward shorter templates.

The whole isolated RNA underwent reverse transcription, so sequencing captured expressed TCRB transcripts. The method was immunoSEQ multiplex PCR; TCRdb's version includes in-frame clones alone and lacks a portion of them. The repertoire holds a few hundred thousand clones, with approximately 16% as singletons. Germline V gene lookup returns CDR1 MNHEY and CDR2 SMNVEV (reference sequence). V shed 7 bases, J shed 1 base, and the junction held 12 bases outside the gene matches. The CDR3 loop spans 16 amino acids. Markers CD45RO/CCR7/CD25/CD127/CD95/CD27 served to sort CD4+ naive, central memory, regulatory and stem cell-like memory cells.

V and J are TRBV27 and TRBJ2-7; 8 nucleotides align to TRBD2. The receptor was isolated from a woman aged 18-30 years in good health. Sequencing was done on a sample of naive CD4+ T cells from blood. This CDR3 is CASTTSLAGGSYEQYF. CDR3 nucleotides: TGTGCCAGCACCACATCCTTGGCGGGAGGTTCCTACGAGCAGTACTTC.